This T cell receptor beta chain was found in a study of control samples from healthy donors and cancer patients. This clone came up once. This CDR3 contains 14 residues. The V gene end was trimmed by 6 bases and the J gene end by 9 bases; junction bases not matched to a gene: 5. Germline CDR1 and CDR2: MDHEN and SYDVKM. Assay used: immunoSEQ multiplex PCR; TCRdb lists only in-frame clones, some missing. This sample has 150,000 or so clones, with roughly 93% found just once. The source of this sequence is a man aged 18-30 years in good health. The rearrangement uses TRBV28 and TRBJ2-1; 13 bases map to TRBD2. Sequencing input: blood. CDR3 in amino acids: CASSRRTSGSEQFF. The CDR3 nucleotides read TGTGCCAGCAGCCGACGGACTAGCGGGAGTGAGCAGTTCTTC.